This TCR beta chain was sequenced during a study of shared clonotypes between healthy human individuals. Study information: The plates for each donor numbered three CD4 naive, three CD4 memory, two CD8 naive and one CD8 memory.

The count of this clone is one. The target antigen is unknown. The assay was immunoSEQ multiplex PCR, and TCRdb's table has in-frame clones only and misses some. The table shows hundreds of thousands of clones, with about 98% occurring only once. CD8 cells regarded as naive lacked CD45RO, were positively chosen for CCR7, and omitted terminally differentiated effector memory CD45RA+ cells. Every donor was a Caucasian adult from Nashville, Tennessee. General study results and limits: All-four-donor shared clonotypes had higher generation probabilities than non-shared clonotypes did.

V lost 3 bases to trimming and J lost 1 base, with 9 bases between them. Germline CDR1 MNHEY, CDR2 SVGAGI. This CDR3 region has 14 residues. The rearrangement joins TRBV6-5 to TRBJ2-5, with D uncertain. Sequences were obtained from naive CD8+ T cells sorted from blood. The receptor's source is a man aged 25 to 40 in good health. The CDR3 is CASSYGPPQETQYF. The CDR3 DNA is TGTGCCAGCAGTTATGGACCACCCCAAGAGACCCAGTACTTC.